This T cell receptor beta chain was sequenced for a study of cytomegalovirus exposure and HLA in healthy donors. PCR used 60 Vbeta primers and 13 Jbeta primers. TCRdb's table, derived via immunoSEQ multiplex PCR, lists solely in-frame clones and lacks some. This table has approximately 140,000 clones, roughly three quarters appearing once. Between the trimmed V and J ends, which lost 5 bases and 8 bases, there was a span of 19 bases. The CDR3 contains 15 residues. Germline V CDR1 and CDR2: SGHTA, FQGNSA. This clonotype was obtained from a woman in her forties or fifties in good health and CMV-seronegative. The chain recombines TRBV7-2 with TRBJ1-5, with D possibly matching TRBD1 (5 bases). Input material: PBMCs. The CDR3 spells CASSPLGREVEPQHF. CDR3 sequence (DNA): TGTGCCAGCAGCCCGCTGGGGCGTGAGGTTGAGCCCCAGCATTTT.